The 31 T cell receptor beta chains below come from one sample, sequenced in a study of shared clonotypes between healthy human individuals. The repertoire was sequenced with immunoSEQ multiplex PCR; TCRdb's copy has only in-frame clones and lacks some. In the table there are about 1.5 million clones, around 98% of which are singletons. The sequenced sample consisted of naive CD4+ T cells sorted from blood. Subset: CD45RA+ positively selected. The receptor source for this set is a man aged 25-40 years in good health.

The chain combines TRBV5-4 with TRBJ2-7, with TRBD1 matching over 8 bases. This CDR3 region has 16 residues. V lost 1 base, J lost 4 bases, and 10 bases stayed unmatched. Per the germline V gene, CDR1 is SGHNT and CDR2 is YYREEE (reference sequence). DNA for the CDR3: TGTGCCAGCAGCTTGAGGTCAGGGGGCGGTAAGTACGAGCAGTACTTC. It yields the protein CASSLRSGGGKYEQYF.

V gene TRBV7-2 combines with J gene TRBJ2-2; D is ambiguous. The CDR3 is made up of 12 amino acids. CDR1 and CDR2 from the germline V gene are SGHTA and FQGNSA. Trimming took 5 bases from V and 7 from J, leaving 8 bases between them. This CDR3 is CASSIPRGELFF. The CDR3 DNA follows: TGTGCCAGCAGCATCCCTCGCGGGGAGCTGTTTTTT.

This clone was observed once. The genes are TRBV19 and TRBJ1-1; 8 positions agree with TRBD1. Looked up from germline, CDR1 is LNHDA and CDR2 is SQIVND (reference sequence). The CDR3 runs 14 residues. The J segment lost 1 base and the V segment lost 7 bases, leaving 5 bases of the junction unmatched. CDR3 DNA sequence: TGTGCCAGTAAGCCGACAGGGGAGAACACTGAAGCTTTCTTT. It is translated as CASKPTGENTEAFF.

The rearrangement joins TRBV18 to TRBJ2-5; possible D gene TRBD1, 6 bases. V lost 4 bases and J 4 bases, leaving 13 bases between the germline ends. Germline CDR1 and CDR2: KGHSH and LQKENI. This CDR3 comprises 14 residues. This CDR3 reads CASSQDSPRETQYF. As DNA, the CDR3 is TGTGCCAGCTCACAGGACAGCCCGCGAGAGACCCAGTACTTC.

The chain joins TRBV4-3 to TRBJ2-7; 11 bases are shared with TRBD1. This CDR3 has 17 residues. CDR1 LGHNA and CDR2 YSLEER come from the germline V gene. The junction had 6 bases not matched to a gene; V was cut back by 0 bases and J by 2 bases. DNA of the CDR3: TGCGCCAGCAGCCAAGAACCCGGGACAGGGGGGCCCTACGAGCAGTACTTC. Amino acid sequence: CASSQEPGTGGPYEQYF.

The V gene is TRBV19, the J gene TRBJ1-2, with D perhaps TRBD1 (5 bases). With 7 bases removed from V and 4 bases from J, the gap between germline ends came to 19 bases. Germline V gene lookup returns CDR1 LNHDA and CDR2 SQIVND (reference sequence). The CDR3 is made up of 15 amino acids. The CDR3 loop is CASTYPGRDGYGYTF. The CDR3 coding sequence is TGTGCCAGTACGTACCCAGGCAGGGACGGCTATGGCTACACCTTC.

V usage is TRBV14 and J usage is TRBJ2-7; a weak D match, TRBD2 (6 bases). The V and J ends lost 1 base and 4 bases respectively, with 20 bases between them. This CDR3 spans 17 amino acids. CDR1 and CDR2 (germline): SGHDN, FVKESK. The CDR3 is CASSQASAGRETYEQYF. CDR3 DNA: TGTGCCAGCAGCCAAGCCTCAGCGGGCAGGGAAACTTACGAGCAGTACTTC.

The chain couples TRBV7-9 to TRBJ2-7; no firm D call. The germline gives CDR1 SEHNR, CDR2 FQNEAQ (reference sequence). This CDR3 is 14 amino acids long. V gave up 7 bases and J gave up 0 bases, with 13 bases separating them. The CDR3 DNA sequence: TGTGCCAGCACCCTCCTGGGCGCCTCCTACGAGCAGTACTTC. Amino acids: CASTLLGASYEQYF. Full variable domain (outside the CDR3, taken from reference TRBV7-9 and TRBJ2-7): DTGVSQNPRHKITKRGQNVTFRCDPISEHNRLYWYRQTLGQGPEFLTYFQNEAQLEKSRLLSDRFSAERPKGSFSTLEIQRTEQGDSAMYLCASTLLGASYEQYFGPGTRLTVT.

This chain uses TRBV28 with TRBJ2-7; possibly TRBD2 for D (5 bases). Germline V CDR1 and CDR2: MDHEN, SYDVKM. Trimming removed 5 bases at V and 6 bases at J, with 29 bases between. The CDR3 spans 18 residues. The CDR3 coding sequence is TGTGCCAGCAGTCCTTACTTTCTGGAGAGGGATCTAGGTGGCGAGCAGTACTTC. It is translated as CASSPYFLERDLGGEQYF.

The chain combines TRBV5-4 with TRBJ2-1, with TRBD2 identical over 8 bases. The CDR3 has 14 residues. V trimming: 2 bases; J trimming: 9 bases; junction bases outside the gene matches: 7. Germline loops: CDR1 SGHNT, CDR2 YYREEE (reference sequence). CDR3 coding DNA: TGTGCCAGCAGCTTACCGGGACTAGTTAGTGAGCAGTTCTTC. Protein product: CASSLPGLVSEQFF.

The chain combines TRBV11-2 with TRBJ2-5, with 9 bases fitting TRBD2. This CDR3 comprises 16 residues. Germline CDR1 is SGHAT and CDR2 is FQNNGV. After removal of 2 bases from V and 6 bases from J, the junction contained 10 bases not matched to a gene. The CDR3 nucleotides are TGTGCCAGCAGCTTAAGGGCGGGAGGGCCCGAGAAGACCCAGTACTTC. It codes for CASSLRAGGPEKTQYF.

The rearrangement uses TRBV2 and TRBJ2-7; no clear D. CDR1 and CDR2 (germline): SNHLY, FYNNEI. Trimming pared 3 bases from V and 9 bases from J, leaving 9 bases between. This CDR3 region has 11 residues. Written as DNA, the CDR3 is TGTGCCAGCAGTGAGATGGGTGGGCAGTACTTC. Protein product: CASSEMGGQYF.

The V and J genes are TRBV5-1 and TRBJ2-7; D is perhaps TRBD2 (6 bases). In germline, CDR1 is SGHRS, CDR2 YFSETQ. Trimming cost V 4 bases and J 0 bases, with 11 bases left between them. The CDR3 spans 14 residues. CDR3 nucleotides: TGCGCCAGCAGCCTGGGGGACTTCTCCTACGAGCAGTACTTC. Its translation is CASSLGDFSYEQYF. Complete variable domain (other parts from reference TRBV5-1 and TRBJ2-7): KAGVTQTPRYLIKTRGQQVTLSCSPISGHRSVSWYQQTPGQGLQFLFEYFSETQRNKGNFPGRFSGRQFSNSRSEMNVSTLELGDSALYLCASSLGDFSYEQYFGPGTRLTVT.

This chain links TRBV19 with TRBJ2-3; D is undetermined. The length of the CDR3 is 14 residues. The V end was cut by 3 bases, the J end by 6 bases, with 13 bases between. From germline, CDR1 is LNHDA and CDR2 SQIVND (reference sequence). The CDR3 DNA sequence: TGTGCCAGTAGTATTCGAACCCCAACGGATACGCAGTATTTT. Its translation: CASSIRTPTDTQYF.

The rearrangement joins TRBV7-2 to TRBJ1-2, with D tentatively TRBD1 (6 bases). Germline V gene data show CDR1 as SGHTA and CDR2 as FQGNSA. V gave up 7 bases and J gave up 8 bases, with 20 bases separating them. This CDR3 has 14 amino acids. CDR3 sequence (DNA): TGTGCCAGCACCCAGTGGCAGGGGCTGGGCGGCTACACCTTC. This sequence encodes CASTQWQGLGGYTF.

This clone occurred once. The chain uses TRBV7-3 and TRBJ2-2, with 8 bases that match TRBD1. Germline lookup yields CDR1 SGHTA and CDR2 FQGTGA. With 5 bases clipped from V and 1 base from J, the junction kept 3 bases outside the gene matches. The CDR3 contains 15 residues. The chain's CDR3 is CASSPGTGNTGELFF. The DNA for the CDR3 is TGTGCCAGCAGCCCCGGGACAGGGAACACCGGGGAGCTGTTTTTT.

This clone was seen only once. This chain links TRBV5-1 with TRBJ1-1; D unclear. Germline V gene data show CDR1 as SGHRS and CDR2 as YFSETQ. V dropped 3 bases and J dropped 4 bases, with 19 bases sitting between them. This CDR3 is 16 amino acids long. CDR3 coding DNA: TGCGCCAGCAGCTCGTTGCCCCGGGCAGGCCCCACTGAAGCTTTCTTT. It is translated as CASSSLPRAGPTEAFF.

The J gene is TRBJ2-5, the V gene TRBV9; 8 bases agree with TRBD1. Losses at the gene ends were 0 bases for V and 0 bases for J; bases not matched to a gene: 7. Germline assignment: CDR1 SGDLS and CDR2 YYNGEE. CDR3 size: 17 residues. Written as DNA, the CDR3 is TGTGCCAGCAGCGTAGGACGACGGGACAGGCACCAAGAGACCCAGTACTTC. Protein product: CASSVGRRDRHQETQYF.

Worth noting for this clone: In the same sample, other DNA sequences code for this CDR3. The rearrangement uses TRBV11-2 and TRBJ2-1; D call uncertain. V lost 1 base and J lost 12, with 7 bases in between. CDR3 length equals 11 residues. Germline values: CDR1 SGHAT, CDR2 FQNNGV. The CDR3 nucleotides read TGTGCCAGCAGCTTAGGTGGTGGGCAGTTCTTC. It translates to CASSLGGGQFF.

V and J are TRBV29-1 and TRBJ2-5; 7 bases match TRBD1. CDR3 size: 12 residues. From germline, CDR1 is SQVTM and CDR2 ANQGSEA. V shed 5 bases and J 5 bases; nucleotides not matched to a gene: 5. In nucleotides, the CDR3 is TGCAGCGTTCGACAGGGCCCGGAGACCCAGTACTTC. It codes for CSVRQGPETQYF. Full variable domain (remainder filled in from reference TRBV29-1 and TRBJ2-5): SAVISQKPSRDICQRGTSLTIQCQVDSQVTMMFWYRQQPGQSLTLIATANQGSEATYESGFVIDKFPISRPNLTFSTLTVSNMSPEDSSIYLCSVRQGPETQYFGPGTRLLVL.

The count of this clone is one. The chain has TRBV7-2 and TRBJ1-2; a weak D match, TRBD1 (6 bases). The CDR3 sequence is 17 residues long. Germline V gene lookup returns CDR1 SGHTA and CDR2 FQGNSA. V lost 2 bases and J lost 3, with 19 bases in between. This CDR3 reads CASSLIIAGTRHYGYTF. CDR3 in DNA: TGTGCCAGCAGCTTAATCATCGCCGGGACACGTCACTATGGCTACACCTTC.

The chain joins TRBV2 to TRBJ2-5, with D unclear. The CDR3 sequence is 12 residues long. Trimming took 4 bases from V and 3 from J, leaving 6 bases between them. Germline values: CDR1 SNHLY, CDR2 FYNNEI. The CDR3 loop is CASSGQEETQYF. In nucleotides, the CDR3 is TGTGCCAGCAGTGGCCAGGAAGAGACCCAGTACTTC.

The rearrangement joins TRBV19 to TRBJ2-2; D remains ambiguous. Germline CDR1 and CDR2: LNHDA and SQIVND (reference sequence). V dropped 3 bases and J dropped 1 base, with 9 bases sitting between them. CDR3 length equals 15 residues. The CDR3 DNA sequence: TGTGCCAGTAGTATCCCGCACGGGAACACCGGGGAGCTGTTTTTT. This encodes CASSIPHGNTGELFF. The complete variable domain, with remaining parts taken from reference TRBV19 and TRBJ2-2, reads DGGITQSPKYLFRKEGQNVTLSCEQNLNHDAMYWYRQDPGQGLRLIYYSQIVNDFQKGDIAEGYSVSREKKESFPLTVTSAQKNPTAFYLCASSIPHGNTGELFFGEGSRLTVL.

The rearrangement links TRBV7-9 to TRBJ1-4; D remains ambiguous. The CDR3 runs to 15 residues. Germline V gene data show CDR1 as SEHNR and CDR2 as FQNEAQ (reference sequence). V lost 1 base and J 2 bases, leaving 8 bases between the germline ends. The CDR3 nucleotides read TGTGCCAGCAGCTTAGGACGCCCCACTAATGAAAAACTGTTTTTT. It translates to CASSLGRPTNEKLFF.

The CDR3 here is CASSPPGSGELFF. CDR3 DNA sequence: TGTGCCAGCAGCCCCCCGGGGTCCGGGGAGCTGTTTTTT. V usage is TRBV5-4 and J usage is TRBJ2-2; possibly TRBD2 for D (5 bases). V lost 4 bases to trimming and J lost 6 bases, with 10 bases between them. Germline assignment: CDR1 SGHNT and CDR2 YYREEE (reference sequence). The CDR3 has 13 amino acids.

The rearrangement links TRBV29-1 to TRBJ1-4; TRBD1 might be the D (6 bases). This CDR3 region has 13 residues. With 5 bases removed from V and 8 bases from J, the gap between germline ends came to 15 bases. CDR1 and CDR2 (germline): SQVTM, ANQGSEA. This CDR3 reads CSVKGTLGEKLFF. CDR3 DNA sequence: TGCAGCGTTAAGGGGACATTGGGAGAAAAACTGTTTTTT.

This clone was seen only once. The V call is TRBV7-2, the J call TRBJ2-3; 8 nucleotides agree with TRBD2. This CDR3 spans 15 amino acids. Trimming at V came to 5 bases and at J to 0 bases, leaving 4 bases not matched to a gene. CDR1 is SGHTA, CDR2 FQGNSA, per germline. CDR3 coding DNA: TGTGCCAGCAGCAGTAGCGGGATGAGCACAGATACGCAGTATTTT. Protein product: CASSSSGMSTDTQYF.

V gene TRBV7-9 combines with J gene TRBJ2-7; possibly TRBD1 for D (5 bases). From germline, CDR1 is SEHNR and CDR2 FQNEAQ (reference sequence). V lost 4 bases, J lost 4 bases, and 11 bases lay in between. This CDR3 is 13 amino acids long. The CDR3 loop is CASSSSGQYEQYF. CDR3 nucleotide sequence: TGTGCCAGCAGCTCCTCAGGGCAGTACGAGCAGTACTTC.

The chain recombines TRBV9 with TRBJ2-3; 11 bases line up with TRBD2. J lost 3 bases, V lost 4 bases, and 7 bases had no gene match. Germline CDR1 SGDLS, CDR2 YYNGEE. The CDR3 consists of 16 residues. The CDR3 sequence is CASSFSSGRATDTQYF. CDR3 in DNA: TGTGCCAGCAGCTTCAGTAGCGGGAGGGCGACAGATACGCAGTATTTT.

The chain carries TRBV5-1 and TRBJ2-2; 10 nucleotides align to TRBD2. The V segment lost 4 bases and the J segment 4 bases; nucleotides outside the gene matches: 7. CDR3 length equals 16 residues. Germline V gene sequence: CDR1 SGHRS, CDR2 YFSETQ. The CDR3 loop reads CASSVSGRPPTGELFF. For the CDR3, the DNA is TGCGCCAGCAGCGTTAGCGGGAGGCCCCCCACCGGGGAGCTGTTTTTT.

The chain has TRBV29-1 and TRBJ1-4; 7 bases match TRBD1. Germline assignment: CDR1 SQVTM and CDR2 ANQGSEA. V lost 6 bases to trimming and J lost 1 base; unmatched junction nucleotides: 5. The CDR3 covers 14 residues. CDR3 residues: CSVAHRGTNEKLFF. DNA of the CDR3: TGCAGCGTCGCCCACAGGGGAACTAATGAAAAACTGTTTTTT.